A selection of T cell receptor beta chains follows, all from one sample in a study of blood T cell repertoires in COVID-19. TCRdb keeps only in-frame clones here, not all; method: immunoSEQ multiplex PCR. Of 300,000 to 450,000 clones in the sample, more than 70% were seen once. Sequences were obtained from peripheral blood. These TCRs come from a woman aged 25-40 years with COVID-19, enrolled during active disease. The CDR3 runs from the conserved cysteine through the conserved F or W. Each record gives: J gene, D gene, V gene, clone size, CDR3 DNA, CDR3 protein. D genes are given only for firm matches. Only some rows state a clone size, as once, few, many or a class for expanded clones.

j_call: TRBJ1-2; d_call: NA; v_call: TRBV20-1; clone_size: NA; cdr3_nt: TGCAGTGCTAACGGAGGGAATGGCTACACCTTC; cdr3_aa: CSANGGNGYTF
j_call: TRBJ2-7; d_call: NA; v_call: TRBV5-1; clone_size: NA; cdr3_nt: TGCGCCAGCAGCTTAGGGTCGGGAGACTACGAGCAGTACTTC; cdr3_aa: CASSLGSGDYEQYF
j_call: TRBJ2-1; d_call: NA; v_call: TRBV7-2; clone_size: NA; cdr3_nt: TGTGCCAGCAGCTTACCCCCACGGGATGAGCAGTTCTTC; cdr3_aa: CASSLPPRDEQFF
j_call: TRBJ1-5; d_call: NA; v_call: TRBV6-5; clone_size: NA; cdr3_nt: TGTGCCAGCAGCGGACAGAGATATCAGCCCCAGCATTTT; cdr3_aa: CASSGQRYQPQHF
j_call: TRBJ2-7; d_call: NA; v_call: TRBV5-1; clone_size: NA; cdr3_nt: TGCGCCAGCAGCTTGAATCCAGACTCCTACGAGCAGTACTTC; cdr3_aa: CASSLNPDSYEQYF
j_call: TRBJ2-3; d_call: NA; v_call: TRBV7-3; clone_size: NA; cdr3_nt: TGTGCCAGCAGCCTCAGGGGGGCAACAGATACGCAGTATTTT; cdr3_aa: CASSLRGATDTQYF
j_call: TRBJ2-1; d_call: NA; v_call: TRBV27; clone_size: NA; cdr3_nt: TGTGCCAGCAGTCCCCTGGGACTTAGCTCCTACAATGAGCAGTTCTTC; cdr3_aa: CASSPLGLSSYNEQFF
j_call: TRBJ1-2; d_call: NA; v_call: TRBV7-2; clone_size: NA; cdr3_nt: TGTGCTCTCTCCGAAGAGAGAAACGGCTACACCTTC; cdr3_aa: CALSEERNGYTF
j_call: TRBJ2-3; d_call: NA; v_call: TRBV6-4; clone_size: NA; cdr3_nt: TGTGCCAGCAGTGGACAGCCACGAGATACGCAGTATTTT; cdr3_aa: CASSGQPRDTQYF
j_call: TRBJ2-2; d_call: TRBD1; v_call: TRBV7-2; clone_size: NA; cdr3_nt: TGTGCCAGCAGCTACCGGGACAGGCGGAACACCGGGGAGCTGTTTTTT; cdr3_aa: CASSYRDRRNTGELFF
j_call: TRBJ1-4; d_call: TRBD1; v_call: TRBV12-3/TRBV12-4; clone_size: NA; cdr3_nt: TGTGCCAGCAAGACAGGGGTTGGTGAAAAACTGTTTTTT; cdr3_aa: CASKTGVGEKLFF
j_call: TRBJ2-7; d_call: NA; v_call: TRBV2; clone_size: NA; cdr3_nt: TGTGCCAGCAGCTCAGGGGCACGCTACGAGCAGTACTTC; cdr3_aa: CASSSGARYEQYF
j_call: TRBJ1-1; d_call: NA; v_call: TRBV19; clone_size: NA; cdr3_nt: TGTGCCAGTAGTATTTTTGGGGGACAGAACACTGAAGCTTTCTTT; cdr3_aa: CASSIFGGQNTEAFF
j_call: TRBJ2-5; d_call: TRBD2; v_call: TRBV5-5; clone_size: few; cdr3_nt: TGTGCCAGCAGCCCGGGACTAGCGGAACAAGAGACCCAGTACTTC; cdr3_aa: CASSPGLAEQETQYF
j_call: TRBJ1-1; d_call: NA; v_call: TRBV19; clone_size: NA; cdr3_nt: TGTGCCAGTAGTGCCAGGGTTGAAGCTTTCTTT; cdr3_aa: CASSARVEAFF
j_call: TRBJ2-7; d_call: NA; v_call: TRBV28; clone_size: NA; cdr3_nt: TGTGCCAGCAGTTTTTCACAGTCCTACGAGCAGTACTTC; cdr3_aa: CASSFSQSYEQYF
j_call: TRBJ1-6; d_call: NA; v_call: TRBV27; clone_size: NA; cdr3_nt: TGTGCCAGCAGTTTATCTGTGACAGTTAATTCACCCCTCCACTTT; cdr3_aa: CASSLSVTVNSPLHF
j_call: TRBJ2-3; d_call: TRBD2; v_call: TRBV11-3; clone_size: NA; cdr3_nt: TGTGCCAGCAGCTTAAGGGTTGGAACTAGCGGGACAGATACGCAGTATTTT; cdr3_aa: CASSLRVGTSGTDTQYF
j_call: TRBJ1-2; d_call: NA; v_call: TRBV20-1; clone_size: NA; cdr3_nt: TGCAGTGCTAGTGTGGGGGGAGGCTATGGCTACACCTTC; cdr3_aa: CSASVGGGYGYTF
j_call: TRBJ2-1; d_call: TRBD2; v_call: TRBV6-5; clone_size: NA; cdr3_nt: TGTGCCAGCAGCCGGACTAGCGGGAGACACAATGAGCAGTTCTTC; cdr3_aa: CASSRTSGRHNEQFF
j_call: TRBJ2-1; d_call: TRBD2; v_call: TRBV3-1/TRBV3-2; clone_size: NA; cdr3_nt: TGTGCCAGCAGCCAAGGGGGACTAGCCCAGAATGAGCAGTTCTTC; cdr3_aa: CASSQGGLAQNEQFF
j_call: TRBJ1-2; d_call: NA; v_call: TRBV28; clone_size: NA; cdr3_nt: TGTGCCAGCAGTTTAATGGTCAGTCACTATGGCTACACCTTC; cdr3_aa: CASSLMVSHYGYTF
j_call: TRBJ1-6; d_call: TRBD1; v_call: TRBV5-4; clone_size: NA; cdr3_nt: TGTGCCAGCAGCGCCCGGGACAGGGGTCATTCACCCCTCCACTTT; cdr3_aa: CASSARDRGHSPLHF
j_call: TRBJ1-3; d_call: NA; v_call: TRBV9; clone_size: NA; cdr3_nt: TGTGCCAGCAGCGGAGGAACCTCTGGAAACACCATATATTTT; cdr3_aa: CASSGGTSGNTIYF
j_call: TRBJ1-1; d_call: NA; v_call: TRBV5-5; clone_size: NA; cdr3_nt: TGTGCCAGCAGCAGAAGCACAGGATTGACTGAAGCTTTCTTT; cdr3_aa: CASSRSTGLTEAFF
j_call: TRBJ1-5; d_call: NA; v_call: TRBV2; clone_size: NA; cdr3_nt: TGTGCCAGCAGTGACAGGTGGGCCAACCAGCCCCAGCATTTT; cdr3_aa: CASSDRWANQPQHF
j_call: TRBJ1-6; d_call: NA; v_call: TRBV5-1; clone_size: NA; cdr3_nt: TGCGCCAGCAGCTTGGAGTCCCCGCGGTCACCCCTCCACTTT; cdr3_aa: CASSLESPRSPLHF